This is a list of T cell receptor beta chains from one sample in a study of pediatric ulcerative colitis. Assay used: immunoSEQ multiplex PCR; TCRdb lists only in-frame clones, some missing. The sample yields 50,000 to 65,000 clones, roughly nine tenths seen once. Sequencing used blood. These receptors came from a boy between 10 and 17 years old with severe ulcerative colitis. CDR3s include the opening cysteine and the closing phenylalanine or tryptophan. Each record gives: J gene, D gene, V gene, clone size, CDR3 DNA, CDR3 protein. The D gene is left open where the match is weak. Clone sizes are given selectively: once, few, many, or a class where the clone is expanded.

>TRBJ2-3|-|TRBV29-1|once
TGCAGCGTTGAAAGGACCGGTACGCAGTATTTT
CSVERTGTQYF
>TRBJ2-1|TRBD2|TRBV10-3|-
TGTGCCATCAGGACTATGGATGGACTAGCGGGTTATGAGCAGTTCTTC
CAIRTMDGLAGYEQFF
>TRBJ2-1|TRBD2|TRBV11-3|-
TGTGCCAGCAGCTCGTGGACTAGCGGACAATACAATGAGCAGTTCTTC
CASSSWTSGQYNEQFF
>TRBJ2-1|-|TRBV29-1|-
TGCAGCGCCCTCAGCGAGCTCTCCTACAATGAGCAGTTCTTC
CSALSELSYNEQFF
>TRBJ2-3|-|TRBV5-4|-
TGTGCCAGCAGCCGACAGCGAGAACGGGACCCAGATACGCAGTATTTT
CASSRQRERDPDTQYF
>TRBJ2-5|-|TRBV7-9|-
TGTGCCAGCAGCTCAGCCGGCGGCTTTAACAAAGAGACCCAGTACTTC
CASSSAGGFNKETQYF
>TRBJ1-1|TRBD1|TRBV14|-
TGTGCCAGCAGCCCCCGACAGGGGGGTAACACTGAAGCTTTCTTT
CASSPRQGGNTEAFF
>TRBJ2-5|TRBD1|TRBV19|-
TGTGCCAGTAGTATACCCGGGACAGCAAAAGAGACCCAGTACTTC
CASSIPGTAKETQYF
>TRBJ2-7|-|TRBV2|-
TGTGCCAGCAGTGAAGCTGGGTGGAGCTCCTACGAGCAGTACTTC
CASSEAGWSSYEQYF
>TRBJ2-2|TRBD2|TRBV19|-
TGTGCCAGTAGAGCGGGACTCTCCGACGGGGAGCTGTTTTTT
CASRAGLSDGELFF
>TRBJ1-5|-|TRBV23-1|-
TGCGCCAGCAGTGATCAGCCCCAGCATTTT
CASSDQPQHF
>TRBJ2-1|TRBD2|TRBV5-1|-
TGCGCCAGCAGCACCGGACTAGCGGGAGGATACAATGAGCAGTTCTTC
CASSTGLAGGYNEQFF
>TRBJ2-2|TRBD1|TRBV7-8|few
TGTGCCAGCAGCTTAGTGTGGGACAGGGACGTACGGGAGCTGTTTTTT
CASSLVWDRDVRELFF
>TRBJ2-3|-|TRBV25-1|-
TGTGCCAGCAGTGCCGACTCTAGCACAGATACGCAGTATTTT
CASSADSSTDTQYF
>TRBJ2-5|-|TRBV7-9|once
TGTGCCAGCAGCTCCCGAGGGGTGGGAGAGACCCAGTACTTC
CASSSRGVGETQYF
>TRBJ2-7|TRBD2|TRBV5-4|-
TGTGCCAGCAGCCCCGAGCGGGACCATTACGAGCAGTACTTC
CASSPERDHYEQYF
>TRBJ2-2|-|TRBV19|-
TGTGCCAGTAGTAACTCCTTTGGAGGGGAGCTGTTTTTT
CASSNSFGGELFF
>TRBJ2-7|-|TRBV4-2|-
TGTGCCAGCAGCCAAGAACTGAGCTCCTACGAGCAGTACTTC
CASSQELSSYEQYF
>TRBJ2-7|TRBD2|TRBV4-3|-
TGCGCCAGCAGCCAAGAAGCTGCTAGCGGGAGATACGAGCAGTACTTC
CASSQEAASGRYEQYF
>TRBJ2-7|-|TRBV28|-
TGTGCCAGCAGTTTACCCCCCCGGATTGCAGATTACTCCTACGAGCAGTACTTC
CASSLPPRIADYSYEQYF
>TRBJ1-2|-|TRBV6-5|-
TGTGCCAGCAGTTACGATAGACAGAAGAATGGCTACACCTTC
CASSYDRQKNGYTF
>TRBJ1-1|-|TRBV15|-
TGTGCCACCAGCAGAGATCGGGGGGTGACCACTGAAGCTTTCTTT
CATSRDRGVTTEAFF
>TRBJ2-1|-|TRBV11-2|-
TGTGCCAGCAGCTTAGATCTGCGGGACCACTCCTACAATGAGCAGTTCTTC
CASSLDLRDHSYNEQFF
>TRBJ2-2|-|TRBV7-9|-
TGTGCCAGCAGCTTAAAAGAGCCTTTCAGGATTCACCGGGAGCTGTTTTTT
CASSLKEPFRIHRELFF
>TRBJ1-1|-|TRBV7-7|-
TGTGCTAGCAGCATAAACCGGGGCACTGAAGCTTTCTTT
CASSINRGTEAFF
>TRBJ2-2|-|TRBV21-1|-
TGTGCCAGCAGCAAGAGGGGGTACGGGGAGCTGTTTTTT
CASSKRGYGELFF
>TRBJ1-2|-|TRBV29-1|-
TGCAGCGTTGAAGGCGGGGTTACCTTGGAGGCTAACTATGGCTACACCTTC
CSVEGGVTLEANYGYTF
>TRBJ2-3|-|TRBV19|-
TGTGCCAGTAGTATCGTTGGTGTTAGCACAGATACGCAGTATTTT
CASSIVGVSTDTQYF